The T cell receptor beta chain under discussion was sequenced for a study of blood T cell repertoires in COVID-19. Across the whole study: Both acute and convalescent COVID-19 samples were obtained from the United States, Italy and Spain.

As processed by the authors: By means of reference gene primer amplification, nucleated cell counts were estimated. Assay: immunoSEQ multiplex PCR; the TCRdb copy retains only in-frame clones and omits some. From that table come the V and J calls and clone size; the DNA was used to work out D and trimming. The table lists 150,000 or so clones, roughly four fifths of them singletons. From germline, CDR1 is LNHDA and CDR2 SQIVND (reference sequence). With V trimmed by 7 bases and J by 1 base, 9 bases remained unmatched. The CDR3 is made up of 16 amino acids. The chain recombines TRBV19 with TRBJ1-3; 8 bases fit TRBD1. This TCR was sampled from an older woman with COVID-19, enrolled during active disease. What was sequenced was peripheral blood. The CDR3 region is CASTYRGAVSGNTIYF. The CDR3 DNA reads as TGTGCCAGTACCTACAGGGGGGCCGTATCTGGAAACACCATATATTTT.